Listed below are T cell receptor beta chains from one sample, sequenced in a study of blood T cell repertoires in COVID-19. Data came from immunoSEQ multiplex PCR; TCRdb stores just in-frame clones and leaves some out. The sample lists fewer than 200,000 clones; 70% to 90% were seen once. The sequencing input was peripheral blood. These receptors were obtained from a man aged 35 to 55 with acute or convalescent COVID-19. CDR3s include the opening cysteine and the closing phenylalanine or tryptophan. Fields, in order: J gene, D gene, clone size, V gene, CDR3 DNA, CDR3 protein. D genes are given only for firm matches. Clone size is given for some rows only: seen once, a few or many times, or a class if the clone is expanded.

J: TRBJ1-1
D: TRBD1
size: -
V: TRBV5-1
DNA: TGCGCCAGCAGCTCAGGACAGGGCGGAACTGAAGCTTTCTTT
CDR3: CASSSGQGGTEAFF

J: TRBJ2-5
D: TRBD1
size: -
V: TRBV7-9
DNA: TGTGCCAGCACCGGGGACAGGGGAGGGGAGACCCAGTACTTC
CDR3: CASTGDRGGETQYF

J: TRBJ1-2
D: -
size: -
V: TRBV20-1
DNA: TGCAGTGCTATTTCGGGCTATGGCTACACCTTC
CDR3: CSAISGYGYTF

J: TRBJ1-2
D: -
size: few
V: TRBV3-1/TRBV3-2
DNA: TGTGCCAGCAGCCAAACGGACTATGGCTACACCTTC
CDR3: CASSQTDYGYTF

J: TRBJ1-2
D: -
size: -
V: TRBV6-5
DNA: TGTGCCAGCAGCCTACAGGGTCCGGGGTATGGCTACACCTTC
CDR3: CASSLQGPGYGYTF

J: TRBJ2-3
D: TRBD1
size: -
V: TRBV7-8
DNA: TGTGCCAGCAGCGCGCAGGGGGCCTACACAGATACGCAGTATTTT
CDR3: CASSAQGAYTDTQYF

J: TRBJ1-5
D: -
size: -
V: TRBV18
DNA: TGTGCCAGCTCACCGGGTCAGGGGAGTCAGCCCCAGCATTTT
CDR3: CASSPGQGSQPQHF

J: TRBJ2-1
D: -
size: -
V: TRBV12-3/TRBV12-4
DNA: TGTGCCAGCAGCGGGTACAATGAGCAGTTCTTC
CDR3: CASSGYNEQFF

J: TRBJ2-7
D: -
size: -
V: TRBV3-1/TRBV3-2
DNA: TGTGCCAGCAGCCAAGGGTCGGGGGTTTCGGGCGAGCAGTACTTC
CDR3: CASSQGSGVSGEQYF

J: TRBJ1-6
D: -
size: -
V: TRBV28
DNA: TGTGCCAGCAAACCCACAGCGGATAATTCACCCCTCCACTTT
CDR3: CASKPTADNSPLHF

J: TRBJ2-2
D: TRBD1
size: -
V: TRBV6-5
DNA: TGTGCCAGCAGCACCGGGACAGGGAACACCGGGGAGCTGTTTTTT
CDR3: CASSTGTGNTGELFF

J: TRBJ1-2
D: -
size: -
V: TRBV6-5
DNA: TGTGCCAGCAGGAATAACAGGGAAGCCAACTATGGCTACACCTTC
CDR3: CASRNNREANYGYTF

J: TRBJ1-1
D: -
size: -
V: TRBV18
DNA: TGTGCCAGCTCACCCATGACAGGACTCAACACTGAAGCTTTCTTT
CDR3: CASSPMTGLNTEAFF

J: TRBJ2-7
D: TRBD2
size: -
V: TRBV18
DNA: TGTGCCAGCTCACCACGACTAGCGAAGGGGGATAACGAGCAGTACTTC
CDR3: CASSPRLAKGDNEQYF

J: TRBJ2-3
D: -
size: once
V: TRBV29-1
DNA: TGCAGCGTTAGTGGCAGGGCGACAGATACGCAGTATTTT
CDR3: CSVSGRATDTQYF

J: TRBJ2-7
D: TRBD1
size: -
V: TRBV4-1
DNA: TGCGCCAGCAGCAAAGCCGGGACAGGGGATGACGAGCAGTACTTC
CDR3: CASSKAGTGDDEQYF